A selection of T cell receptor beta chains follows, all from one sample in a study of Graves' ophthalmopathy and Graves' hyperthyroidism. TCRdb passed the multiplex PCR reads through MiXCR, listing each CDR3 protein once. The sample lists roughly 380,000 distinct CDR3 sequences; 15% were seen once. The source material was peripheral blood. The receptor set was obtained from a woman between 18 and 29 years old with stable Graves' hyperthyroidism. CDR3s include the opening cysteine and the closing phenylalanine or tryptophan. D genes are given only for firm matches. Clone size, where shown, is once, few, many, or a class for clones that have expanded.

d_call	v_call	j_call	clone_size	cdr3_aa	cdr3_nt
.	TRBV4-1	TRBJ2-5	many	CASSQSGAGVETQYF	TGCGCCAGCAGCCAATCGGGAGCAGGGGTAGAGACCCAGTACTTC
TRBD1	TRBV10-3	TRBJ1-2	many	CAISESGQGNYGYTF	TGTGCCATCAGTGAGTCGGGACAGGGGAACTATGGCTACACCTTC
.	TRBV19	TRBJ2-2	many	CASSSLAASTGELFF	TGTGCCAGTAGTTCCTTAGCGGCGAGCACCGGGGAGCTGTTTTTT
.	TRBV2	TRBJ1-6	many	CASHQSSYNSPLHF	TGTGCCAGCCACCAGAGCTCCTATAATTCACCCCTCCACTTT
TRBD1	TRBV15	TRBJ1-6	many	CATSRTGTGNSPLHF	TGTGCCACCAGCAGAACCGGGACAGGGAATTCACCCCTCCACTTT
TRBD1	TRBV6-1	TRBJ1-5	many	CASTWTGSNQPQHF	TGTGCCAGCACCTGGACAGGATCGAATCAGCCCCAGCATTTT
TRBD2	TRBV20-1	TRBJ2-2	many	CSAPGGSNTGELFF	TGCAGTGCCCCGGGGGGGTCCAACACCGGGGAGCTGTTTTTT
.	TRBV7-3	TRBJ2-7	few	CASSSGWGYSQYF	TGTGCCAGCAGCTCGGGATGGGGTTACTCCCAGTACTTC
.	TRBV7-9	TRBJ1-1	.	CASSSRATRHPEAFF	TGTGCCAGCAGCTCCCGGGCCACACGGCATCCTGAAGCTTTCTTT
.	TRBV7-2	TRBJ2-7	many	CASSLRAAEDYEQYF	TGTGCCAGCAGCTTACGGGCAGCTGAAGACTACGAGCAGTACTTC
.	TRBV6-5	TRBJ1-2	many	CASIRDLFAYGYTF	TGTGCCAGCATTAGGGACCTGTTCGCCTATGGCTACACCTTC
.	TRBV13	TRBJ2-7	many	CASSLGSAEQYF	TGTGCCAGCAGCTTAGGATCGGCCGAGCAGTACTTC
TRBD1	TRBV5-5	TRBJ1-5	.	CASSLDRGGRDQPQHF	TGTGCCAGCAGCTTGGACAGGGGAGGTCGCGATCAGCCCCAGCATTTT
.	TRBV7-2	TRBJ2-2	once	CASSLVLRGTGELFF	TGTGCCAGCAGCTTAGTCTTGAGGGGAACCGGGGAGCTGTTTTTT
TRBD1	TRBV6-1	TRBJ1-5	few	CATTGQGAGRPQHF	TGTGCCACCACCGGACAGGGGGCTGGGAGGCCCCAGCATTTT
.	TRBV11-2	TRBJ1-1	few	CASSSWPFKDTEAFF	TGTGCCAGCAGCTCCTGGCCCTTCAAGGACACTGAAGCTTTCTTT
.	TRBV18	TRBJ2-7	many	CASSRNTYEQYF	TGTGCCAGCTCACGCAATACCTACGAGCAGTACTTC
.	TRBV18	TRBJ1-2	many	CASSPYEAGDHGYTF	TGTGCCAGCTCACCATACGAAGCAGGGGATCATGGCTACACCTTC
TRBD2	TRBV7-6	TRBJ2-3	few	CASLGGAGTQYF	TGTGCCAGCCTCGGGGGGGCCGGTACGCAGTATTTT
.	TRBV9	TRBJ1-1	.	CASSPGGVGTEAFF	TGTGCCAGCAGCCCCGGAGGGGTTGGCACTGAAGCTTTCTTT
.	TRBV9	TRBJ2-2	.	CASSTPGRGPYTWELFF	TGTGCCAGCAGCACTCCAGGAAGGGGACCTTACACCTGGGAGCTGTTTTTT
.	TRBV6-2/TRBV6-3	TRBJ2-7	many	CASSYIGGGHTTEQYF	TGTGCCAGCAGTTATATTGGCGGGGGACATACTACGGAGCAGTACTTC
TRBD1	TRBV6-1	TRBJ1-1	.	CASSRPGTGGTEAFF	TGTGCCAGCAGTCGACCCGGGACAGGGGGGACTGAAGCTTTCTTT
.	TRBV20-1	TRBJ2-4	.	CSARWAVGDIKYF	TGCAGTGCTAGGTGGGCGGTGGGGGACATTAAGTACTTC
.	TRBV11-1	TRBJ1-2	.	CASSLLGFGLQVGNSGYTF	TGTGCCAGCAGCTTATTGGGTTTCGGGCTTCAGGTCGGAAACAGTGGCTACACCTTC
TRBD2	TRBV20-1	TRBJ2-7	.	CSARRAGAPYEQYF	TGCAGTGCTAGGCGAGCGGGGGCGCCCTACGAGCAGTACTTC
.	TRBV6-2/TRBV6-3	TRBJ1-2	few	CASSPGISNYGYTF	TGTGCCAGCAGTCCAGGGATTTCTAACTATGGCTACACCTTC
.	TRBV12-3/TRBV12-4	TRBJ1-2	many	CASSVGGNGYTF	TGTGCCAGCAGTGTTGGGGGTAATGGCTACACCTTC
TRBD1	TRBV19	TRBJ1-1	many	CASSMITGVANTEAFF	TGTGCCAGTAGTATGATAACAGGGGTTGCGAACACTGAAGCTTTCTTT
TRBD1	TRBV12-3/TRBV12-4	TRBJ1-5	many	CASSLAPGTGPGPQHF	TGTGCCAGCAGTTTAGCGCCGGGGACAGGTCCGGGGCCCCAGCATTTT
TRBD1	TRBV5-1	TRBJ1-5	many	CASSDGTGAQPQHF	TGCGCCAGCAGTGATGGGACAGGGGCCCAGCCCCAGCATTTT
.	TRBV7-2	TRBJ1-1	many	CASSLRWDEAFF	TGTGCCAGCAGCCTTAGGTGGGATGAAGCTTTCTTT
.	TRBV4-2	TRBJ1-1	.	CASSQELVRPEAFF	TGTGCCAGCAGCCAAGAGCTTGTCAGGCCTGAAGCTTTCTTT
TRBD1	TRBV19	TRBJ2-2	.	CASSRAGSGGLRELFF	TGTGCCAGTAGTAGAGCCGGGTCAGGGGGCCTCAGGGAGCTGTTTTTT
.	TRBV20-1	TRBJ1-1	.	CSARDSGTITEAFF	TGCAGTGCTAGAGATTCAGGGACGATCACTGAAGCTTTCTTT
.	TRBV11-2	TRBJ1-6	many	CASSFGLRANSPLHF	TGTGCCAGCAGCTTCGGGCTTAGGGCTAATTCACCCCTCCACTTT
.	TRBV7-8	TRBJ1-2	many	CASSSRDGTWALYGYTF	TGTGCCAGCAGCTCCAGGGATGGGACTTGGGCTTTGTATGGCTACACCTTC
.	TRBV12-3/TRBV12-4	TRBJ2-7	many	CASTSGGSYEQYF	TGTGCCAGCACTTCTGGGGGTAGCTACGAGCAGTACTTC
.	TRBV2	TRBJ2-5	.	CASSTGRLVETQYF	TGTGCCAGCAGTACAGGGAGATTGGTAGAGACCCAGTACTTC
.	TRBV11-1	TRBJ1-5	few	CASSFGGKGKDSNQPQHF	TGTGCCAGCAGCTTTGGGGGGAAAGGGAAGGATAGCAATCAGCCCCAGCATTTT
.	TRBV9	TRBJ1-1	many	CASSVGKGSTEAFF	TGTGCCAGCAGCGTAGGAAAGGGGAGCACTGAAGCTTTCTTT
.	TRBV5-6	TRBJ2-5	many	CGSRNGQETQYF	TGTGGAAGCAGGAATGGGCAAGAGACCCAGTACTTC
.	TRBV4-1	TRBJ1-1	many	CASSQDGEAADANTEAFF	TGCGCCAGCAGCCAAGACGGAGAGGCGGCAGATGCGAACACTGAAGCTTTCTTT
TRBD1	TRBV12-3/TRBV12-4	TRBJ1-5	many	CASSATLTGVGNQPQHF	TGTGCCAGCAGTGCGACACTGACAGGGGTCGGCAATCAGCCCCAGCATTTT
.	TRBV6-2/TRBV6-3	TRBJ1-6	few	CASTRWVYNSPLHF	TGTGCCAGCACGCGCTGGGTCTATAATTCACCCCTCCACTTT
TRBD1	TRBV7-2	TRBJ2-5	many	CASSVDRGQETQYF	TGTGCCAGCAGCGTGGACAGGGGGCAAGAGACCCAGTACTTC
TRBD2	TRBV12-3/TRBV12-4	TRBJ2-5	many	CASSSFNPGGSETQYF	TGTGCCAGCAGTTCCTTTAACCCGGGGGGGTCAGAGACCCAGTACTTC
.	TRBV3-1	TRBJ1-1	few	CASSYSSTANTEAFF	TGTGCCAGCAGCTATTCTTCGACAGCGAACACTGAAGCTTTCTTT
.	TRBV27	TRBJ2-3	many	CASRPTGASTDTQYF	TGTGCCAGCAGACCAACAGGAGCTAGCACAGATACGCAGTATTTT
.	TRBV20-1	TRBJ1-2	many	CSASDRSNYGYTF	TGCAGTGCTAGTGACCGATCCAACTATGGCTACACCTTC
TRBD1	TRBV6-2/TRBV6-3	TRBJ1-2	.	CASSYSGTGATPNYGYTF	TGTGCCAGCAGTTACTCCGGGACAGGGGCAACTCCAAACTATGGCTACACCTTC
.	TRBV6-2/TRBV6-3	TRBJ2-5	.	CASSYETSWETQYF	TGTGCCAGCAGTTACGAAACTAGCTGGGAGACCCAGTACTTC
.	TRBV24-1	TRBJ1-1	.	CATSFGDTEAFF	TGTGCCACCAGTTTCGGGGACACTGAAGCTTTCTTT